Sequencing of this T cell receptor (beta chain) was carried out in a study of shared clonotypes between healthy human individuals. Findings and limits, study-wide: Larger estimated richness was generally seen in naive subsets than in memory subsets. Generation probabilities were higher for clonotypes shared across all four sorted-subset donors than for unshared ones. Sampling involved blood alone; tissue repertoires likely differ.

The naive CD8 subset, CD45RO-negative cells positively selected for CCR7, excluded terminally differentiated effector memory CD45RA+ cells. Only Caucasian adults living in Nashville, Tennessee served as donors. The CDR3 is 15 residues long. Trimming removed 3 bases from V and 2 bases from J; junction bases left unmatched: 7. In germline, CDR1 is SEHNR, CDR2 FQNEAQ (reference sequence). Clones were read by immunoSEQ multiplex PCR, and TCRdb kept only the in-frame ones, dropping some. The sample holds 2 million to 2.5 million clones, roughly 91% seen once. On this clone: Its antigen is unidentified.

The sample was naive CD8+ T cells from PBMCs. J is TRBJ2-7 and V is TRBV7-9; 7 bases line up with TRBD1. This clonotype was obtained from a young man in good health. Some clones in this sample may be carry-over from other donors' samples. The CDR3 protein is CASSFTGAHPYEQYF. For the CDR3, the DNA is TGTGCCAGCAGCTTCACAGGGGCCCATCCCTACGAGCAGTACTTC.